These 27 T cell receptor beta chains originate from one sample sequenced in a study of regulatory T cells in long-lasting Graves disease. Stated time point: newly diagnosed GD, antithyroid drugs for less than 3 months. PBMC RNA served as the TCR library source. Assembly of TCR beta libraries relied on iRepertoire HTBI primers together with Arm-PCR of CDR3 regions. From the multiplex PCR reads, TCRdb called clonotypes with MiXCR, one entry per CDR3 protein. The sample records 360,000 or so distinct CDR3 sequences, 16% being singletons. These records were also assigned to another study, of T cells in Graves' hyperthyroidism and ophthalmopathy.

Sequences were derived from peripheral blood mononuclear cells (PBMCs), sampled at new diagnosis, from a patient treated with antithyroid drugs. The receptors here all came from a middle-aged man with Graves disease.

There are many counts of this clonotype. The chain uses TRBV18 and TRBJ1-2; D ambiguous. With 2 bases removed from V and 7 bases from J, the gap between germline ends came to 11 bases. Germline CDR1 reads KGHSH; CDR2 reads LQKENI. The CDR3 extends over 13 amino acids. CDR3 in amino acids: CASSPGSKPGYTF. The CDR3 DNA sequence: TGTGCCAGCTCACCAGGCTCGAAACCTGGCTACACCTTC. The full variable domain, completed using reference TRBV18 and TRBJ1-2, is NAGVMQNPRHLVRRRGQEARLRCSPMKGHSHVYWYRQLPEEGLKFMVYLQKENIIDESGMPKERFSAEFPKEGPSILRIQQVVRGDSAAYFCASSPGSKPGYTFGSGTRLTVV.

This clonotype was picked up a small number of times. V and J are TRBV29-1 and TRBJ2-7, with 9 bases fitting TRBD2. This CDR3 spans 15 amino acids. Germline V lookup: CDR1 SQVTM, CDR2 ANQGSEA. J lost 2 bases, V lost 0 bases, and 5 bases had no gene match. In DNA, the CDR3 is TGCAGCGTTGAAGATCCAGCGGGGGGCCCCTACGAGCAGTACTTC. Encoded protein: CSVEDPAGGPYEQYF.

Many counts were recorded for this clonotype. J is TRBJ2-5 and V is TRBV7-9; possibly TRBD2 for D (5 bases). The V end was cut by 5 bases, the J end by 5 bases, with 15 bases between. This CDR3 contains 14 residues. Germline CDR1 reads SEHNR; CDR2 reads FQNEAQ (reference sequence). CDR3 sequence: CASSRRRTGETQYF. CDR3 in DNA: TGTGCCAGCAGCCGCAGGCGGACGGGGGAGACCCAGTACTTC.

This clonotype appeared many times. The V gene is TRBV28, the J gene TRBJ1-5; a weak D match, TRBD1 (5 bases). The germline V gene has CDR1 MDHEN and CDR2 SYDVKM. V lost 5 bases and J 6 bases, leaving 17 bases between the germline ends. The CDR3 is 15 residues long. In DNA, the CDR3 is TGTGCCAGCAGTCCCGGGGGGGGTGGTCGTCAGCCCCAGCATTTT. Amino acid sequence: CASSPGGGGRQPQHF.

In this sample, this clonotype turned up a few times. V is TRBV5-1 and J is TRBJ2-5, with TRBD1 matching over 7 bases. CDR1 is SGHRS and CDR2 is YFSETQ in the germline V gene. CDR3 length: 14 residues. Trimming took 4 bases from V and 5 from J; bases not matched to a gene: 8. The CDR3: CASSGNRGVETQYF. The DNA of the CDR3 is TGCGCCAGCAGCGGGAACAGGGGTGTGGAGACCCAGTACTTC.

This chain connects TRBV12-3 or TRBV12-4 to TRBJ1-1; D might be TRBD1 (5 bases). Trimming shortened V by 6 bases and J by 3 bases, and 32 bases separated the two germline ends. The CDR3 has 20 amino acids. In DNA, the CDR3 is TGTGCCAGCAGCCCCGACAGTCTCCAATGGGGGTTGCTTCGGGACACTGAAGCTTTCTTT. Residues: CASSPDSLQWGLLRDTEAFF.

The chain uses TRBV2 and TRBJ2-7; 7 nucleotides line up with TRBD2. Germline values: CDR1 SNHLY, CDR2 FYNNEI. The CDR3 contains 18 residues. With 1 base clipped from V and 0 bases from J, the junction kept 12 bases outside the gene matches. The CDR3 loop is CASSEVGRLAETSYEQYF. The CDR3 DNA reads TGTGCCAGCAGTGAAGTTGGTCGGCTAGCGGAGACCTCCTACGAGCAGTACTTC.

The rearrangement joins TRBV18 to TRBJ1-1, with D unresolved. The germline gives CDR1 KGHSH, CDR2 LQKENI. CDR3 length: 16 amino acids. V was shortened by 2 bases and J by 0 bases, with 13 bases between the two germline ends. DNA for the CDR3: TGTGCCAGCTCACCAAGCACAGATCCCATGAACACTGAAGCTTTCTTT. Translating gives CASSPSTDPMNTEAFF.

This clonotype has at least ten counts. This chain connects TRBV5-1 to TRBJ2-7, with D maybe TRBD1 (5 bases). The CDR3 totals 15 residues. Trimming took off 4 bases at V and 0 bases at J, with 14 bases between the two ends. Germline V gene lookup returns CDR1 SGHRS and CDR2 YFSETQ. CDR3 sequence reads: CASSSDSLSSYEQYF. The DNA for the CDR3 is TGCGCCAGCAGCAGTGACAGCCTTAGCTCCTACGAGCAGTACTTC. Complete variable domain (other parts from reference TRBV5-1 and TRBJ2-7): KAGVTQTPRYLIKTRGQQVTLSCSPISGHRSVSWYQQTPGQGLQFLFEYFSETQRNKGNFPGRFSGRQFSNSRSEMNVSTLELGDSALYLCASSSDSLSSYEQYFGPGTRLTVT.

This clonotype came up many times. The rearrangement joins TRBV12-3 or TRBV12-4 to TRBJ2-7; TRBD1 aligns across 8 bases. This CDR3 has 16 amino acids. V lost 4 bases, J lost 2 bases, and 10 bases stayed unmatched. CDR3 amino acids: CASSSHTTGATYEQYF. The CDR3 region has the DNA TGTGCCAGCAGTTCCCATACGACAGGGGCTACCTACGAGCAGTACTTC.

This clonotype was detected ten times or more. The chain carries TRBV20-1 and TRBJ2-5; D is possibly TRBD1 or TRBD2 (5 bases each). The CDR3 runs to 17 residues. The V end was cut by 0 bases, the J end by 3 bases, with 20 bases between. Germline loops: CDR1 DFQATT, CDR2 SNEGSKA (reference sequence). Here the CDR3 reads CSARDKRDARIKETQYF. The CDR3 DNA reads as TGCAGTGCTAGAGATAAACGGGACGCCCGGATAAAAGAGACCCAGTACTTC.

The chain uses TRBV14 and TRBJ1-4, with D perhaps matching TRBD1 (5 bases). The CDR3 sequence is 17 residues long. Trimming left V 1 base short and J 7 bases short, with 19 bases between. Germline V gene lookup returns CDR1 SGHDN and CDR2 FVKESK. CDR3 loop: CASSQGRPGTLPEKLFF. The CDR3 DNA sequence: TGTGCCAGCAGCCAAGGCCGGCCTGGGACTCTCCCTGAAAAACTGTTTTTT.

V usage is TRBV29-1 and J usage is TRBJ2-1, with TRBD2 matching 7 bases. This CDR3 region has 13 residues. The germline CDR1 and CDR2 sequences are SQVTM and ANQGSEA. The CDR3 sequence is CSRGGAGGNEQFF. CDR3 nucleotides: TGCAGTAGGGGAGGGGCCGGGGGGAATGAGCAGTTCTTC.

V is TRBV6-2 or TRBV6-3 and J is TRBJ2-3; 10 bases align to TRBD1. V gave up 5 bases and J gave up 0 bases; unmatched junction bases: 8. The CDR3 runs 17 residues. Germline V gives CDR1 MNHEY, CDR2 SVGEGT. CDR3 residues: CASSEETGGQSTDTQYF. CDR3 nucleotides: TGTGCCAGCAGTGAAGAGACAGGGGGCCAAAGCACAGATACGCAGTATTTT.

Only a few counts were recorded for this clonotype. The chain joins TRBV7-9 to TRBJ2-2, with 7 bases aligning to TRBD1. This CDR3 is 14 amino acids long. The V segment lost 5 bases and the J segment 3 bases; nucleotides outside the gene matches: 3. The germline CDR1 and CDR2 sequences are SEHNR and FQNEAQ (reference sequence). CDR3 in amino acids: CASSTGQYTGELFF. Written as DNA, the CDR3 is TGTGCCAGCAGCACGGGACAGTACACCGGGGAGCTGTTTTTT.

This clonotype was observed at least ten times. Germline and junction disagree at one end, which may indicate a read error. The chain couples TRBV5-1 to TRBJ2-3; tentatively, D is TRBD1 (5 bases). Germline V lookup: CDR1 SGHRS, CDR2 YFSETQ. The CDR3 loop spans 14 amino acids. CDR3 loop: CASSLRQTTDTQYF. The CDR3 DNA sequence: TGTGCCAGCAGCTTACGACAGACCACAGATACGCAGTATTTT.

There are many counts of this clonotype. V and J are TRBV5-1 and TRBJ2-3; TRBD2 matches at 12 bases. The CDR3 totals 19 residues. The V gene's germline CDR1 is SGHRS and CDR2 YFSETQ. J lost 2 bases, V lost 3 bases, and 13 bases had no gene match. The CDR3 region has the DNA TGCGCCAGCAGCTCTCCTCTGTGGAGACTAGCGGGGGTCACAGATACGCAGTATTTT. Its protein is CASSSPLWRLAGVTDTQYF.

There are many counts of this clonotype. The rearrangement uses TRBV6-2 or TRBV6-3 and TRBJ2-7; D assignment may be TRBD1 or TRBD2 (5 bases each). The CDR3 loop spans 12 amino acids. V dropped 11 bases and J dropped 2 bases, with 13 bases sitting between them. Per the germline V gene, CDR1 is MNHEY and CDR2 is SVGEGT. DNA of the CDR3: TGTGCCTGCCCGGGACCCACCTACGAGCAGTACTTC. It encodes CACPGPTYEQYF.

This clonotype was seen at least ten times. The chain employs TRBV2 and TRBJ2-7, with D perhaps matching TRBD1 (5 bases). CDR3 length: 15 residues. Germline CDR1 SNHLY, CDR2 FYNNEI. V dropped 0 bases and J dropped 0 bases, with 9 bases sitting between them. CDR3 sequence (DNA): TGTGCCAGCAGTGAAGCAGGGGCCCTCTCCTACGAGCAGTACTTC. It codes for CASSEAGALSYEQYF.

The gene calls are TRBV7-8 and TRBJ2-7; 9 bases match TRBD1. Losses at the gene ends were 5 bases for V and 2 bases for J; bases not matched to a gene: 4. The CDR3 has 14 residues. Germline values: CDR1 SGHVS, CDR2 FQNEAQ. The CDR3 reads CASSGRDRAYEQYF. The CDR3 region has the DNA TGTGCCAGCAGCGGCCGGGACAGGGCCTACGAGCAGTACTTC.

The chain employs TRBV11-1 and TRBJ2-5; D possibly corresponds to TRBD2 (5 bases). The CDR3 has 13 residues. Germline V lookup: CDR1 SGHAT, CDR2 FQDESV (reference sequence). Trimming removed 1 base from V and 7 bases from J, with 10 bases in between. Here the CDR3 reads CASSLVDRGTQYF. The CDR3 region has the DNA TGTGCCAGCAGCTTAGTCGACCGGGGGACCCAGTACTTC.

In its sample, this clonotype was seen a few times. The chain recombines TRBV6-1 with TRBJ2-6; D not resolved. V lost 7 bases, J lost 0 bases, and 7 bases lay in between. Germline V lookup: CDR1 MNHNS, CDR2 SASEGT. The CDR3 totals 14 residues. The CDR3 loop reads CASTPNSGANVLTF. The CDR3, as DNA: TGTGCCAGCACTCCGAACTCTGGGGCCAACGTCCTGACTTTC.

V is TRBV15 and J is TRBJ1-5; no clear D. CDR3 length: 15 amino acids. From germline, CDR1 is LNHNV and CDR2 YYDKDF (reference sequence). Deletions cut 2 bases from V and 0 bases from J, with 8 bases between. CDR3 region: CATSRYGYSNQPQHF. CDR3 DNA sequence: TGTGCCACCAGCAGATACGGGTATAGCAATCAGCCCCAGCATTTT.

This clonotype has more than one count but fewer than ten. V and J are TRBV6-2 or TRBV6-3 and TRBJ1-1; tentative D call: TRBD1 (6 bases). Germline lookup yields CDR1 MNHEY and CDR2 SVGEGT. This CDR3 has 14 residues. V shed 4 bases and J shed 5 bases, with 14 bases lying between them. CDR3 coding DNA: TGTGCCAGCAGTTTCTGGGGGCGCAGAACTGAAGCTTTCTTT. This codes for CASSFWGRRTEAFF.

This clonotype was counted many times. The J gene is TRBJ1-2, the V gene TRBV5-1; 7 bases agree with TRBD1. The CDR3 covers 16 residues. The germline CDR1 and CDR2 sequences are SGHRS and YFSETQ. V was clipped by 4 bases and J by 2 bases; unmatched bases: 11. CDR3 nucleotides: TGCGCCAGCAGCCACTCAGGGGGGACCGCGAACTATGGCTACACCTTC. It translates to CASSHSGGTANYGYTF.

This clonotype came up a few times. V is TRBV29-1 and J is TRBJ1-2, with D perhaps matching TRBD1 (5 bases). V was trimmed by 7 bases and J by 4 bases, leaving 10 bases between them. Germline CDR1 and CDR2: SQVTM and ANQGSEA. The CDR3 runs to 11 residues. The CDR3 DNA reads TGCAGCGCACGACAGTTCTATGGCTACACCTTC. It translates to CSARQFYGYTF.

The table lists this clonotype with a few counts. The chain carries TRBV18 and TRBJ1-5, with D possibly TRBD1 on 5 matching bases. V was trimmed by 3 bases and J by 5 bases, leaving 14 bases between them. CDR3 size: 15 residues. From germline, CDR1 is KGHSH and CDR2 LQKENI. The CDR3: CASSPVGGSDQPQHF. The CDR3 DNA sequence: TGTGCCAGCTCACCGGTGGGGGGTAGTGATCAGCCCCAGCATTTT.